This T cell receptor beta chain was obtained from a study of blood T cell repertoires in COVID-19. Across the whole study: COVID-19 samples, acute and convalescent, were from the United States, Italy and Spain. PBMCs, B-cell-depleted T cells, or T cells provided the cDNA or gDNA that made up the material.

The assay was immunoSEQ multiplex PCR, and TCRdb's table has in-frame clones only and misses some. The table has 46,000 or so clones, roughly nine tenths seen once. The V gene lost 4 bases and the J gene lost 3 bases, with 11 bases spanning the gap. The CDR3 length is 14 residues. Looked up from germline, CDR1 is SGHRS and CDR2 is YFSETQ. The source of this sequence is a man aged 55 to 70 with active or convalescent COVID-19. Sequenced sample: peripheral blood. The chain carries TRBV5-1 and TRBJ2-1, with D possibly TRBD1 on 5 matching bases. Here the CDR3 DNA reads TGCGCCAGCAGCACGGACACCCTCTACAATGAGCAGTTCTTC. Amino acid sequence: CASSTDTLYNEQFF.